The rows below give T cell receptor beta chains drawn from one sample of a study of shared clonotypes between healthy human individuals. Produced via immunoSEQ multiplex PCR; TCRdb's table is partial and in-frame only. This table holds just over 2,000,000 clones, 85% to 95% found once. The sample consisted of naive CD4+ T cells sorted from blood. The receptors were sampled from a young man in good health. CDR3s include the opening cysteine and the closing phenylalanine or tryptophan.

V | CDR3
TRBV30 | CAWSVGLLTDTQYF
TRBV6-1 | CASVPGQGLQPQHF
TRBV5-4 | CASSPPGERETQYF
TRBV21-1 | CASSNHSPLHF
TRBV21-1 | CASSKANRAPGELFF
TRBV10-3 | CAISDAPTEAFF
TRBV6-1 | CASRTASSYEQYF
TRBV5-1 | CASSRWTGTGNTEAFF
TRBV6-5 | CASSYTGTASYEQYF
TRBV27 | CASSDRATGGNSYEQYF
TRBV29-1 | CSVERDREQYF
TRBV5-4 | CASSFSAGTDTQYF
TRBV7-9 | CASSPTPGGKSGYTF
TRBV6-5 | CASSYDPSYEQYF
TRBV11-2 | CASSLDRREQYF
TRBV5-1 | CASSLQDGRGTDTQYF
TRBV5-1 | CASSPRDRGGYGYTF
TRBV11-2 | CASSLGSPSTDTQYF
TRBV10-2 | CASSQQGNTIYF
TRBV29-1 | CSVEGQTGGGIAFF
TRBV7-9 | CASSTKWDGEAFF
TRBV21-1 | CASSKSRKRDGYNEQFF
TRBV21-1 | CASSTSSLGQETQYF
TRBV6-5 | CASSRLGNEQFF
TRBV18 | CASSPTAANYGYTF
TRBV13 | CASSPRTAPNYGYTF
TRBV6-5 | CASTRTYGTEAFF
TRBV6-1 | CASKIGTPGIGYTF
TRBV29-1 | CSAREGKNIQYF
TRBV18 | CASSPKQGDEQYF
TRBV27 | CASSPPGGMRKLFF
TRBV12-1 | CASSFAGTGDGNTIYF
TRBV6-1 | CASRFYREPNYGYTF
TRBV5-1 | CASTPSTGTNTEAFF
TRBV15 | CATSRDHLSSVAGELNF
TRBV4-1 | CASSQDSAAAQETQYF
TRBV7-2 | CASSLGGTSTQTQYF
TRBV5-3 | CARSLVPPRVGGEQYF
TRBV18 | CASSPPNPGNSPLHF
TRBV6-1 | CASALPSETQYF
TRBV9 | CASSVGGTGGIKGYTF
TRBV5-6 | CASSLVGIETQYF
TRBV18 | CASSPGTVNTEAFF
TRBV27 | CASSLVGSPYEQYF
TRBV7-9 | CASSLAQKKETQYF